The clone carrying this TCR beta chain has at least ten counts. The record originates from a study of early T cells in non-severe SARS-CoV-2 infection. MiXCR, applied by TCRdb to the 5' RACE reads, yields one record per CDR3 protein. This sample carries some 54,000 distinct CDR3 sequences, about 10% of them seen once, and the ten largest clones take more than 6.5%. The CDR3 length is 12 residues. V was clipped by 1 base and J by 7 bases, with 4 bases between them. Germline loops: CDR1 SGHVS, CDR2 FQNEAQ. Sequenced sample: whole blood. The receptor's source is an adult who was a healthcare worker with PCR-confirmed SARS-CoV-2 infection or an uninfected control (not recorded which). The V and J genes are TRBV7-8 and TRBJ1-4; D is undetermined. The CDR3 DNA sequence: TGTGCCAGCAGCTTAGGACCTGAAAAACTGTTTTTT. This encodes CASSLGPEKLFF.